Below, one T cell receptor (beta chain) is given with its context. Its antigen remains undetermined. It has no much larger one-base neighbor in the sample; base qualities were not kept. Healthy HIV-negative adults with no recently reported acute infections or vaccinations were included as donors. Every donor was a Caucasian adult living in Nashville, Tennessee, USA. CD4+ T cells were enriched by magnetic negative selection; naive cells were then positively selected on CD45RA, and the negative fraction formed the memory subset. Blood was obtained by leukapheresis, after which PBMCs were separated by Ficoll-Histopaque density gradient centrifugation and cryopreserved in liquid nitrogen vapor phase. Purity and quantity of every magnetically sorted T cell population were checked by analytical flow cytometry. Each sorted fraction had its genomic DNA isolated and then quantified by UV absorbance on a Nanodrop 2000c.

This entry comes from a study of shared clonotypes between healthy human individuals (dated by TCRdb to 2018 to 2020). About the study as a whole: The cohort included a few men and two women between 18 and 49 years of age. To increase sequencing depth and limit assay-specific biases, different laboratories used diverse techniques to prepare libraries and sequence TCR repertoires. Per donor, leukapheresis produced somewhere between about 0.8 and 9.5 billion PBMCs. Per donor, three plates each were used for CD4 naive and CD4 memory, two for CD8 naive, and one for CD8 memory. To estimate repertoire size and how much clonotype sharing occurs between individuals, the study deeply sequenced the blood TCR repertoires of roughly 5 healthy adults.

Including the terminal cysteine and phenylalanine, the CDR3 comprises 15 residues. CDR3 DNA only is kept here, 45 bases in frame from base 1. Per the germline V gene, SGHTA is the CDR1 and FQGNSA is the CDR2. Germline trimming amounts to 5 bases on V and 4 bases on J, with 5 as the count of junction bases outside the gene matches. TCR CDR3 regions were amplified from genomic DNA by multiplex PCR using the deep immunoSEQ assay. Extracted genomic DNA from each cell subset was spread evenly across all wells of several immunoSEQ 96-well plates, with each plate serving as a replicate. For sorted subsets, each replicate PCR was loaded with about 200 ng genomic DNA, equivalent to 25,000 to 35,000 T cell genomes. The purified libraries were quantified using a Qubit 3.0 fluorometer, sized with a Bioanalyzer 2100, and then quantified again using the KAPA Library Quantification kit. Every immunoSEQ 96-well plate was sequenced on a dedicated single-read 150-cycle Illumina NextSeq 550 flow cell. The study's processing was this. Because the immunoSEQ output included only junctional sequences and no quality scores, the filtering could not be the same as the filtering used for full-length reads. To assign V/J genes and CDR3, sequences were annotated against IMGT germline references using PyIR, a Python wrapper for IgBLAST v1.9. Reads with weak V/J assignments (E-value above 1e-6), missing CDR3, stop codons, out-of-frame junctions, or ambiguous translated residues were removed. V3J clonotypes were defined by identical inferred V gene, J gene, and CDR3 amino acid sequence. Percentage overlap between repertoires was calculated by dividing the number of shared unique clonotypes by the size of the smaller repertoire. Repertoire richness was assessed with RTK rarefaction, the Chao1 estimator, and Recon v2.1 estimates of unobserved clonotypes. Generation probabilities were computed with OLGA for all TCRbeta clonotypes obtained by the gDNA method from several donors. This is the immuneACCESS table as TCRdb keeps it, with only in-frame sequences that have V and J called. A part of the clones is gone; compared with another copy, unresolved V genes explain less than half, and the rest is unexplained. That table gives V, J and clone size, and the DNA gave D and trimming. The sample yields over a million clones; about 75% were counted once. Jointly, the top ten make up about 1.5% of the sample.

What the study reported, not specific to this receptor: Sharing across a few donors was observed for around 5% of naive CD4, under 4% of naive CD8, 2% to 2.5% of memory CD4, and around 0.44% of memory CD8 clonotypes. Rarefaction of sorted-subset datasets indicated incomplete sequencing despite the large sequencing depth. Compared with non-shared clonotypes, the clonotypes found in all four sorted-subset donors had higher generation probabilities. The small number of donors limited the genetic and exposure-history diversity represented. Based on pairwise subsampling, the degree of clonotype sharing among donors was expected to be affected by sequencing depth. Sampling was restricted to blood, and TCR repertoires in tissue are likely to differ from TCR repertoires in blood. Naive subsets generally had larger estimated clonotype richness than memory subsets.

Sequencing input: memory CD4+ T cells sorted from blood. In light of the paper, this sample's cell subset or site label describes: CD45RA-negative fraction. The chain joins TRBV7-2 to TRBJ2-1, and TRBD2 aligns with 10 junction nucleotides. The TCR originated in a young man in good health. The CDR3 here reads CASSRTSGAYNEQFF. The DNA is TGTGCCAGCAGCCGTACTAGCGGGGCGTACAATGAGCAGTTCTTC.